This entry concerns a single T cell receptor beta chain. Individuals aged about 18 to 95 years were recruited from about two dozen US areas. Participants had their cohort set by participant-reported clinical history. The sample belongs to a study of blood T cell repertoires in COVID-19. Study overall: Acute-phase and convalescent COVID-19 samples originated in the United States, Italy and Spain.

J lost 7 bases, V lost 1 base, and 7 bases had no gene match. The germline V gene encodes CDR1 SGHRS and CDR2 YFSETQ. CDR3 length: 14 amino acids. Per the authors' pipeline: Estimates of nucleated cell counts were drawn from the amplification of reference gene primers. Sequencing used immunoSEQ multiplex PCR; TCRdb keeps in-frame clones, though not all of them. From that table come the V and J calls and clone size; the DNA was used to work out D and trimming. Here the sample spans almost 250,000 clones, roughly 89% being singletons. Sequencing input: PBMCs or T cells enriched from blood (not recorded which). This receptor was obtained from a woman between 25 and 40 years old who had recovered from COVID-19. The chain recombines TRBV5-1 with TRBJ1-1; 7 bases fit TRBD1. In nucleotides, the CDR3 is TGCGCCAGCAGCTTGACAGGGGATATGGGTGAAGCTTTCTTT. Protein sequence: CASSLTGDMGEAFF.